Sequencing of this TCR beta chain was carried out in a study of post-analysis software for immune sequencing data. Findings of the study overall: There was significantly lower normalized Chao1 diversity in multiple sclerosis patients than in controls. Controls showed lower frequencies than patients for roughly 5 TRBV segments, and TRBV5-6, TRBV5-1 and TRBV20-1 were among these. Co-batched samples clustered tightly together by F measure.

This clonotype was seen many times. Its antigen remains unidentified. Presence of unique molecular identifiers characterized the TCR beta cDNA libraries. There were about 1 to 10 million T cells, and about 500,000 cDNA molecules came from them. TCRdb passed the PCR reads through MiXCR, listing each CDR3 protein once. The profile shows 250,000 to 300,000 distinct CDR3 sequences, 36% of them singletons. V lost 5 bases to trimming and J lost 10 bases; unmatched junction nucleotides: 5. Germline CDR1 reads SGHDN; CDR2 reads FVKESK. The CDR3 runs to 12 residues. This TCR came from a girl between 10 and 17 years old with multiple sclerosis. This rearrangement joins TRBV14 to TRBJ2-1; 7 nucleotides match TRBD2. Sequenced sample: blood. The CDR3 sequence: CASSAGVTEQFF. CDR3 in DNA: TGTGCCAGCAGCGCGGGAGTAACCGAGCAGTTCTTC.